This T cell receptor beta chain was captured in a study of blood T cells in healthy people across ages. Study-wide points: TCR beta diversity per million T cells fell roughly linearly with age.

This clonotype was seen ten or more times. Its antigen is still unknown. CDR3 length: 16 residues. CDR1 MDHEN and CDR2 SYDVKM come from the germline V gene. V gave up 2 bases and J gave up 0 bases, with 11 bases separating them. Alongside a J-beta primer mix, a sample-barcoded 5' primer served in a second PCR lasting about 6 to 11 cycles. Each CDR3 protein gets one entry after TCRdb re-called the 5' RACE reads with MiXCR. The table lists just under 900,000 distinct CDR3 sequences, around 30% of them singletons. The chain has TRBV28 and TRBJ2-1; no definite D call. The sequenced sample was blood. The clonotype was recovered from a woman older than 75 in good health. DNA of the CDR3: TGTGCCAGCAGTTTACAGGCCAAGAGCTCCTACAATGAGCAGTTCTTC. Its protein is CASSLQAKSSYNEQFF.